This T cell receptor (beta chain) is from a study of PD-1 blockade in classical Hodgkin lymphoma. Findings and limits, study-wide: Before treatment, complete responders showed about the same diversity as newly diagnosed patients. Significantly greater TCR diversity emerged by C4D1 in CD4+ cells but not CD8+ cells. At baseline, newly diagnosed patients reportedly showed less TCR diversity than healthy donors.

Relapse was seen in all patients after autologous stem cell transplantation, and brentuximab vedotin exposure was variable. Purified CD4+ T cells were obtained from thawed PBMCs through magnetic negative selection. TCRdb's copy holds only in-frame clones and misses some; the assay was immunoSEQ multiplex PCR. Among tens of thousands of clones listed, over 60% were seen once. Details on this clone: Its matching antigen is unknown.

The TCR was taken from a human donor with classical Hodgkin lymphoma. This specimen consisted of CD4+ T cells from blood, obtained at baseline.

The CDR3 spells CASRVGQGGQPQHF. The CDR3 region has the DNA TGTGCCAGCAGAGTGGGACAGGGGGGGCAGCCCCAGCATTTT. V usage is TRBV27 and J usage is TRBJ1-5; 11 bases map to TRBD1. From germline, CDR1 is MNHEY and CDR2 SMNVEV (reference sequence). Trimming took 6 bases from V and 7 from J; bases not matched to a gene: 5. The CDR3 runs to 14 residues.